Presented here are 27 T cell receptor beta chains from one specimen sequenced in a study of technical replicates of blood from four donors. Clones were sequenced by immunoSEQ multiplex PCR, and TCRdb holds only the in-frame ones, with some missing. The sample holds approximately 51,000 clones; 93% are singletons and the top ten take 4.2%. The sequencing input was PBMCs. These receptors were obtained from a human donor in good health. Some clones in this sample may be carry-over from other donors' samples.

CDR3 sequence (DNA): TGTGCCAGCAGCGCAATCAGGGGGCGCGGAGGCTACACCTTC. It is translated as CASSAIRGRGGYTF. The chain employs TRBV2 and TRBJ1-2; the match to TRBD1 covers 8 bases. CDR3 length: 14 residues. V lost 6 bases to trimming and J lost 8 bases; unmatched junction nucleotides: 11. Germline CDR1 SNHLY, CDR2 FYNNEI.

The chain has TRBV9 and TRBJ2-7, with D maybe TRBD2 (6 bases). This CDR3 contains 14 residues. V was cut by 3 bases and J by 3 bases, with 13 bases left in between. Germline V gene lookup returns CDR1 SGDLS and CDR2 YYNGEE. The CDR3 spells CASSAFGGSYEQYF. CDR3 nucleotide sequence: TGTGCCAGCAGCGCGTTTGGGGGGAGCTACGAGCAGTACTTC.

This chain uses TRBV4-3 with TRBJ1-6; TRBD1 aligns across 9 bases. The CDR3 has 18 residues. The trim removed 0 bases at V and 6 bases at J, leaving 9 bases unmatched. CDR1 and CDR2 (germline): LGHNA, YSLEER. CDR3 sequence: CASSQDHLMGQGNSPLHF. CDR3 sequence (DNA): TGCGCCAGCAGCCAAGACCATTTGATGGGACAGGGTAATTCACCCCTCCACTTT.

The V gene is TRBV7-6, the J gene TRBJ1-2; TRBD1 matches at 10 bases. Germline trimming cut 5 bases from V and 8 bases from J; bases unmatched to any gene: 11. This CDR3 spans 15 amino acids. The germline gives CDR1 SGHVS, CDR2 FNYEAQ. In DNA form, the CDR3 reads TGTGCCAGCAGCGGGGACGACAGGGGGCTACAGGGCTACACCTTC. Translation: CASSGDDRGLQGYTF. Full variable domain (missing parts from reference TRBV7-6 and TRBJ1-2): GAGVSQSPRYKVTKRGQDVALRCDPISGHVSLYWYRQALGQGPEFLTYFNYEAQQDKSGLPNDRFSAERPEGSISTLTIQRTEQRDSAMYRCASSGDDRGLQGYTFGSGTRLTVV.

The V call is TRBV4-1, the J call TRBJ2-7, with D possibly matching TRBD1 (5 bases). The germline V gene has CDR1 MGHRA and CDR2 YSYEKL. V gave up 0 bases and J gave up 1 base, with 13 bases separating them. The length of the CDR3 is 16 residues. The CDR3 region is CASSQDSSQVSYEQYF. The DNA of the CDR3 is TGCGCCAGCAGCCAAGACTCGTCACAGGTTTCCTACGAGCAGTACTTC.

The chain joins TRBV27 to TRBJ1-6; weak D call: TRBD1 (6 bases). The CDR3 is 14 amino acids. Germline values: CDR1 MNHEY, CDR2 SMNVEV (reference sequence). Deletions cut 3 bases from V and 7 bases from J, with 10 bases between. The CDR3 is CASSFDRLNSPLHF. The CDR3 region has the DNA TGTGCCAGCAGTTTTGACAGGCTGAATTCACCCCTCCACTTT.

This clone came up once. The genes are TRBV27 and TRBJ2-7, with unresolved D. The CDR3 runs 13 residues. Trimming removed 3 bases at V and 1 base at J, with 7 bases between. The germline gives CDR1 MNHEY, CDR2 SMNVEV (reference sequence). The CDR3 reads CASSFSRSYEQYF. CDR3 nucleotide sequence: TGTGCCAGCAGTTTTTCCAGGTCCTACGAGCAGTACTTC.

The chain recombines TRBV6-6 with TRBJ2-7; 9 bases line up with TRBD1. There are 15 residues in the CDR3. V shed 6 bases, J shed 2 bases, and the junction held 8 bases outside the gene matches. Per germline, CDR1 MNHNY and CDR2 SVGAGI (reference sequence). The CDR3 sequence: CASRRSTGGTYEQYF. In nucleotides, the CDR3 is TGTGCCAGCAGACGGTCGACAGGGGGTACCTACGAGCAGTACTTC.

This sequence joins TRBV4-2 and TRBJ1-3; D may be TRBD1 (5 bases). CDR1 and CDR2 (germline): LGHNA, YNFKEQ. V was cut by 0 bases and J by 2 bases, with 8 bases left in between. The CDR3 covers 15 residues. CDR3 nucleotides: TGTGCCAGCAGCCAAGATTCCAGGGCTGGAAACACCATATATTTT. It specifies CASSQDSRAGNTIYF.

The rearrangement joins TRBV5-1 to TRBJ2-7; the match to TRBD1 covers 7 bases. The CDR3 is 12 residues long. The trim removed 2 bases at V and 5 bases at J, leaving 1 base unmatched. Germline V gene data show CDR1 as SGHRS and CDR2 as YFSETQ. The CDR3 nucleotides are TGCGCCAGCAGCTTTACAGGGGACGAGCAGTACTTC. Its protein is CASSFTGDEQYF.

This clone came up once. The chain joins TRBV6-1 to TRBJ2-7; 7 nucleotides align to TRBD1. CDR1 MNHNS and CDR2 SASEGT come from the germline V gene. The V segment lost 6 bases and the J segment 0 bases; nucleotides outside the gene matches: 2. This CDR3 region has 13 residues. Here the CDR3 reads CASRGTASYEQYF. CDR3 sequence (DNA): TGTGCCAGCAGGGGGACAGCCTCCTACGAGCAGTACTTC.

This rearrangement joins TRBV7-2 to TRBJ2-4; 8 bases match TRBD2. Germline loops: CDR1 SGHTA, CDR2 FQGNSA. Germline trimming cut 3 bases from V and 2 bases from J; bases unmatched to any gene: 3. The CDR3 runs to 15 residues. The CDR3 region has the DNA TGTGCCAGCAGCTTTAGCGGGAATTCCAAAAACATTCAGTACTTC. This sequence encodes CASSFSGNSKNIQYF.

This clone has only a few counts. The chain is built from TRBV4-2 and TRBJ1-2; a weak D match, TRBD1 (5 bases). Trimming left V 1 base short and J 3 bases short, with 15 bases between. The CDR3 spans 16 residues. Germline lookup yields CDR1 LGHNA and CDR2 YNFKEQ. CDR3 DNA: TGTGCCAGCAGCCAAGTATTGGGGGAGGTGGACTATGGCTACACCTTC. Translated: CASSQVLGEVDYGYTF.

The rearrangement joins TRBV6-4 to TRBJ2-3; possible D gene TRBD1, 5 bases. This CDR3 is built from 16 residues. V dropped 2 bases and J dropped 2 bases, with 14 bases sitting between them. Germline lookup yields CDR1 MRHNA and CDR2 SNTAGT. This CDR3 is CASSDTGPRPTDTQYF. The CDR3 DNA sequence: TGTGCCAGCAGTGACACAGGACCTAGGCCCACAGATACGCAGTATTTT.

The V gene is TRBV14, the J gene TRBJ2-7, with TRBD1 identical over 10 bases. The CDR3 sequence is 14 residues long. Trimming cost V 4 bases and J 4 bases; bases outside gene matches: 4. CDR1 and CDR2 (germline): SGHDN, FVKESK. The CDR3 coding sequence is TGTGCCAGCAGCCTCGACAGGGGGCTGTACGAGCAGTACTTC. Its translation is CASSLDRGLYEQYF. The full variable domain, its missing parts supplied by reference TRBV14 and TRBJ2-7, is EAGVTQFPSHSVIEKGQTVTLRCDPISGHDNLYWYRRVMGKEIKFLLHFVKESKQDESGMPNNRFLAERTGGTYSTLKVQPAELEDSGVYFCASSLDRGLYEQYFGPGTRLTVT.

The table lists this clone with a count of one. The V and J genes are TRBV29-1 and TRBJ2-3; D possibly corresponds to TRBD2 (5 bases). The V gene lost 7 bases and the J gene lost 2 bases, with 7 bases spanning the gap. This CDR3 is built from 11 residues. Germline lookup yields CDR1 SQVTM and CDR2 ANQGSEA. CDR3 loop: CSAGNTDTQYF. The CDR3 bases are TGCAGCGCCGGGAACACAGATACGCAGTATTTT.

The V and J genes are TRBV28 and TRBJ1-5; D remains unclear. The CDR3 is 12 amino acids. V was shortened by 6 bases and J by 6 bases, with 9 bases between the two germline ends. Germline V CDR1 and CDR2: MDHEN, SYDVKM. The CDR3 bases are TGTGCCAGCAGCGGGGTCGGTCAGCCCCAGCATTTT. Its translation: CASSGVGQPQHF.

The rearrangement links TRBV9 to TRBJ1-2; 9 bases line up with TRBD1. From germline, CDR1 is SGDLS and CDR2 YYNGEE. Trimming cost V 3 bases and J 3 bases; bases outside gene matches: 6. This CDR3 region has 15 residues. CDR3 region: CASSAHRGRDYGYTF. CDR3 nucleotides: TGTGCCAGCAGCGCCCACAGGGGGCGCGACTATGGCTACACCTTC.

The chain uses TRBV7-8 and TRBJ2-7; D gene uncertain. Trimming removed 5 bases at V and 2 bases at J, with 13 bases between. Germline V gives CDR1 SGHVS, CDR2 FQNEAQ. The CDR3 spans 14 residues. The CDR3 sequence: CASSPDIITYEQYF. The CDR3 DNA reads TGTGCCAGCAGCCCCGACATAATTACCTACGAGCAGTACTTC. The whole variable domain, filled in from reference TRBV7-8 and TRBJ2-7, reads GAGVSQSPRYKVAKRGQDVALRCDPISGHVSLFWYQQALGQGPEFLTYFQNEAQLDKSGLPSDRFFAERPEGSVSTLKIQRTQQEDSAVYLCASSPDIITYEQYFGPGTRLTVT.

DNA for the CDR3: TGTGCCAGCTCACCACCCGGGACTAGCGTCTACGAGCAGTACTTC. It encodes CASSPPGTSVYEQYF. The chain joins TRBV18 to TRBJ2-7; 10 nucleotides line up with TRBD2. The CDR3 covers 15 residues. The junction had 2 bases not matched to a gene; V was cut back by 0 bases and J by 3 bases. Germline lookup yields CDR1 KGHSH and CDR2 LQKENI.

The chain's CDR3 is CASKTGVEQYF. CDR3 nucleotide sequence: TGTGCCAGTAAGACAGGGGTGGAGCAGTACTTC. The chain joins TRBV19 to TRBJ2-7; TRBD1 matches at 8 bases. CDR3 length equals 11 residues. Per germline, CDR1 LNHDA and CDR2 SQIVND (reference sequence). V lost 7 bases to trimming and J lost 7 bases; unmatched junction nucleotides: 3.

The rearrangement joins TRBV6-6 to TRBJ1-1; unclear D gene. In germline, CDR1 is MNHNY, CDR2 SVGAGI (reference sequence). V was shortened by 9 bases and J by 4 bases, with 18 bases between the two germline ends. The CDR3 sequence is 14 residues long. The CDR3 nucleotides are TGTGCCAGTAAAGGTGAGGGAATAATCACTGAAGCTTTCTTT. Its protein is CASKGEGIITEAFF.

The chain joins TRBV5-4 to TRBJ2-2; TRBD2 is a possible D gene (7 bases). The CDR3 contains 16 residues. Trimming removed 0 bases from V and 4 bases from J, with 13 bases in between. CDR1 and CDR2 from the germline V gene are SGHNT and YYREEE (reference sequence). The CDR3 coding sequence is TGTGCCAGCAGCTTGGCCGGAAGGGGGGGCACCGGGGAGCTGTTTTTT. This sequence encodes CASSLAGRGGTGELFF.

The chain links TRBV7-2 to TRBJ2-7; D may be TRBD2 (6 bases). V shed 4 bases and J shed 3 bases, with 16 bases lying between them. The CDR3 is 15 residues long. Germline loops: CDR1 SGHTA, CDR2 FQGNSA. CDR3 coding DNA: TGTGCCAGCAGCTCGGGCACGGGACTCCGCTACGAGCAGTACTTC. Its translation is CASSSGTGLRYEQYF. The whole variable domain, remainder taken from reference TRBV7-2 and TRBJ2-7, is GAGVSQSPSNKVTEKGKDVELRCDPISGHTALYWYRQSLGQGLEFLIYFQGNSAPDKSGLPSDRFSAERTGGSVSTLTIQRTQQEDSAVYLCASSSGTGLRYEQYFGPGTRLTVT.

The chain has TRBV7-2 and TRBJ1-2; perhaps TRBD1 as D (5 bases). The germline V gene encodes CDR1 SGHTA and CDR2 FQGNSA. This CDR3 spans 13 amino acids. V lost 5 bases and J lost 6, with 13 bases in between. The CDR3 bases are TGTGCCAGCAGCACCCGACAGTTCCATGGCTACACCTTC. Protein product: CASSTRQFHGYTF. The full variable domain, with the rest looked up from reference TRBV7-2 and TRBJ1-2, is GAGVSQSPSNKVTEKGKDVELRCDPISGHTALYWYRQSLGQGLEFLIYFQGNSAPDKSGLPSDRFSAERTGGSVSTLTIQRTQQEDSAVYLCASSTRQFHGYTFGSGTRLTVV.

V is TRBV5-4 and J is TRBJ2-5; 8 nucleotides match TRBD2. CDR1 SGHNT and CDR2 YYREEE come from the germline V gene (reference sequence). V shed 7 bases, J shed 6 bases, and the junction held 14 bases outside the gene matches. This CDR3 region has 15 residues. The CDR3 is CASSFVGTRQQTQYF. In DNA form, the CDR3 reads TGTGCCAGCTCCTTCGTCGGGACTAGACAACAGACCCAGTACTTC.

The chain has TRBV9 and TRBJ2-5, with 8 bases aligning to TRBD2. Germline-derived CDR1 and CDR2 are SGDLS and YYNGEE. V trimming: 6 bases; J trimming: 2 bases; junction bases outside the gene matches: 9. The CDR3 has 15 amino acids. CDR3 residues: CASTSGGGGQETQYF. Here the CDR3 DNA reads TGTGCCAGCACCAGCGGGGGCGGGGGACAAGAGACCCAGTACTTC.